This record covers a single T cell receptor beta chain. Its antigen is still unknown. Base qualities are missing; no much larger clone stands one base away. These data belong to a study of response to subunit inactivated influenza vaccine (dated by TCRdb to the late 2010s). For the study in its entirety: Deep quantitative profiling of the T cell receptor repertoire was used in the study to follow responses to a trivalent subunit inactivated influenza vaccine.

General study outcomes and caveats: The authors suggested that each seasonal influenza vaccination may recruit only a limited number of new T cells.

V lost 0 bases and J lost 3 bases, and the count of bases not matched to a germline gene is 9. Inclusive of the bounding cysteine and phenylalanine, the CDR3 is 17 residues long. CDR3 DNA only is kept here, 51 bases in frame from base 1. CDR1 and CDR2 are read off the germline V gene as MGHRA and YSYEKL. Library method: RT-PCR. TCRdb shows the sequencer as Illumina HiSeq 2500. TCRdb itself trimmed the public reads at Q25 with fastp, ran MiXCR and retained productive beta chains. Rows are unified per CDR3 protein, each entry keeping the most common DNA and genes. The sample table records hundreds of thousands of distinct CDR3 sequences; 12% of these occur just once. The top ten clonotypes cover roughly 10% of the sample.

The sample consisted of PBMCs from blood, taken on the day of vaccination. The receptor chain draws on TRBV4-1 and TRBJ2-3; TRBD2 lines up with 7 middle nucleotides. The source is a man aged 50-60 years who received an inactivated influenza vaccine. Donor details come from another sample of the same person, matched by shared clones. The DNA is TGCGCCAGCAGCCAAGATCCTCGGGCGGGGGTGACAGATACGCAGTATTTT. This is translated as CASSQDPRAGVTDTQYF.